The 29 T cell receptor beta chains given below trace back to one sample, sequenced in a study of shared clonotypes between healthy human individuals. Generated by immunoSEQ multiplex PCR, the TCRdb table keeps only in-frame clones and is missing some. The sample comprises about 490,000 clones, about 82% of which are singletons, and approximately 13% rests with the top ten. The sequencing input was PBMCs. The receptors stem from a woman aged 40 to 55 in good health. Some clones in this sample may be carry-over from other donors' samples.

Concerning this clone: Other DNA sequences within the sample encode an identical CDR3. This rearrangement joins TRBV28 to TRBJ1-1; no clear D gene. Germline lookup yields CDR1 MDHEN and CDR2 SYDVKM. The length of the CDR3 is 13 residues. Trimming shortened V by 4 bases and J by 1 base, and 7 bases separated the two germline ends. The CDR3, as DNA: TGTGCCAGCAGTTCGGGCCAGAACACTGAAGCTTTCTTT. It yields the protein CASSSGQNTEAFF.

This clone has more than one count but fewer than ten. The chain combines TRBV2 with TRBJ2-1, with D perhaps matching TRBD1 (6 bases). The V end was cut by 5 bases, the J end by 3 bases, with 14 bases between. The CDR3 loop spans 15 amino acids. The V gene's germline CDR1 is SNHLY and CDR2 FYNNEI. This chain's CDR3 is CASSQQGGFYNEQFF. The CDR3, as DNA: TGTGCCAGCAGTCAACAGGGCGGATTCTACAATGAGCAGTTCTTC.

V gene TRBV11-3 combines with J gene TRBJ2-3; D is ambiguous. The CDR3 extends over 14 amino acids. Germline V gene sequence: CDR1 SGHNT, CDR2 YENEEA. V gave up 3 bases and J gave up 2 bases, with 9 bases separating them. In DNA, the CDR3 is TGTGCCAGCAGCTTGGGCAGCCCCACAGATACGCAGTATTTT. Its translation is CASSLGSPTDTQYF.

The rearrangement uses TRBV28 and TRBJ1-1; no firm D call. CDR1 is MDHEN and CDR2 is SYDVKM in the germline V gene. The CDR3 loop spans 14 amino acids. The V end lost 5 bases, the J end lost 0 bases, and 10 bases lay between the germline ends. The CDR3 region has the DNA TGTGCCAGCAGTCCAGGACGAGTGAACACTGAAGCTTTCTTT. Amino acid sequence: CASSPGRVNTEAFF.

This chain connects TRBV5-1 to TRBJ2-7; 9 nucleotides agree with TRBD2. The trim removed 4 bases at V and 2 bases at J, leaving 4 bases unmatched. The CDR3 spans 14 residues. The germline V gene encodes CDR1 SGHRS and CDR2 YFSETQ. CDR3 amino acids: CASSISGGPYEQYF. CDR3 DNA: TGCGCCAGCAGCATTAGCGGGGGACCCTACGAGCAGTACTTC.

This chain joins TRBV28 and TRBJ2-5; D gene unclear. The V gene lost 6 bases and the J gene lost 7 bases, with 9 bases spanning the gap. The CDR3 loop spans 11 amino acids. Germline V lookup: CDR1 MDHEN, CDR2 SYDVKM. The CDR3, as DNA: TGTGCCAGCAGCAGCCCGTCGACCCAGTACTTC. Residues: CASSSPSTQYF.

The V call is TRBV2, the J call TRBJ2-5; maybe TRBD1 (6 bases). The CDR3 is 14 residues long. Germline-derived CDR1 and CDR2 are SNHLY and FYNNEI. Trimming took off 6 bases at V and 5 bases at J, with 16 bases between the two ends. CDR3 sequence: CASRSTPGAETQYF. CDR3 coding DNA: TGTGCCAGCAGGTCGACACCAGGGGCGGAGACCCAGTACTTC.

The CDR3 region has the DNA TGTGCCAGCAGTTTAGAGGGTCCCTCCTACAATGAGCAGTTCTTC. This sequence encodes CASSLEGPSYNEQFF. The V call is TRBV27, the J call TRBJ2-1, with D possibly matching TRBD2 (5 bases). Germline V CDR1 and CDR2: MNHEY, SMNVEV (reference sequence). Trimming took 2 bases from V and 0 from J, leaving 8 bases between them. CDR3 size: 15 residues.

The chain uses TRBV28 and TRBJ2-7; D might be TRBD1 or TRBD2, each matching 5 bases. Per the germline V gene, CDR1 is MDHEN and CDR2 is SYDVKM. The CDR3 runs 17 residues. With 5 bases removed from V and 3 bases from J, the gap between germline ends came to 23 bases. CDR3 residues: CASSLTLTVEGFYEQYF. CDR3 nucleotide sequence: TGTGCCAGCAGTCTCACCCTTACAGTTGAGGGGTTCTACGAGCAGTACTTC.

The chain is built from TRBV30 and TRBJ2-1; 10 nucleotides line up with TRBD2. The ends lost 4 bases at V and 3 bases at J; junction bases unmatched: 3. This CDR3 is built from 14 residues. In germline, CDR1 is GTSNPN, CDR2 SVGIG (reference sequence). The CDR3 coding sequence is TGTGCCTGGACCCTAGCGGGAGTCTACAATGAGCAGTTCTTC. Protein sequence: CAWTLAGVYNEQFF.

CDR3 sequence (DNA): TGTGCCAGCAGTTTAGGGGGACTAGCGAGCTCCTACAATGAGCAGTTCTTC. Amino acid sequence: CASSLGGLASSYNEQFF. V and J are TRBV28 and TRBJ2-1; 10 bases line up with TRBD2. The CDR3 totals 17 residues. Germline V gene lookup returns CDR1 MDHEN and CDR2 SYDVKM. The V segment lost 2 bases and the J segment 0 bases; nucleotides outside the gene matches: 4.

CDR3 sequence (DNA): TGTGCCAGCAGTTGGGGTTCAGGGGGCACAGATACGCAGTATTTT. Translating gives CASSWGSGGTDTQYF. This rearrangement joins TRBV27 to TRBJ2-3; TRBD1 might be the D (6 bases). The germline gives CDR1 MNHEY, CDR2 SMNVEV (reference sequence). The CDR3 is 15 residues long. V was clipped by 4 bases and J by 1 base, with 12 bases between them.

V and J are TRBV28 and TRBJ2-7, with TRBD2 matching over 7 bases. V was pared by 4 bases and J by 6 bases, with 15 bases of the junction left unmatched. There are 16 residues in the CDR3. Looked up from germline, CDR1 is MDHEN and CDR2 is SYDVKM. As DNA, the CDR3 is TGTGCCAGCAGTTCACTACAAGCGGGATCGAAGCGCGAGCAGTACTTC. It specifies CASSSLQAGSKREQYF.

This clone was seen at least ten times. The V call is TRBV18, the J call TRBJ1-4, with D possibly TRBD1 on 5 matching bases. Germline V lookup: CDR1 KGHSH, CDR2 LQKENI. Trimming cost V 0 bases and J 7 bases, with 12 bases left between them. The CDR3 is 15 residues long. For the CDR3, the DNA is TGTGCCAGCTCACCACCGGAGTTGGGGGGTGAAAAACTGTTTTTT. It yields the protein CASSPPELGGEKLFF.

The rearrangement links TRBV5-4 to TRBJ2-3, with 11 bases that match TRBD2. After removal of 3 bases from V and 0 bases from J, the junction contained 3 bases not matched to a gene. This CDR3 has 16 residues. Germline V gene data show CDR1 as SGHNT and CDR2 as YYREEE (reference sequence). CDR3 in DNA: TGTGCCAGCAGCTGGGGACTAGCGGCTAGCACAGATACGCAGTATTTT. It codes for CASSWGLAASTDTQYF.

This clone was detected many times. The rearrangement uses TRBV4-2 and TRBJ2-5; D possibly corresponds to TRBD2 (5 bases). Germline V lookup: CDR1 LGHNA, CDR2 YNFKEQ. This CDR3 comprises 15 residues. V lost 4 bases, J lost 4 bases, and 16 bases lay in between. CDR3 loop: CASSLDFKPAETQYF. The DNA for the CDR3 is TGTGCCAGCAGCCTGGACTTCAAACCTGCAGAGACCCAGTACTTC.

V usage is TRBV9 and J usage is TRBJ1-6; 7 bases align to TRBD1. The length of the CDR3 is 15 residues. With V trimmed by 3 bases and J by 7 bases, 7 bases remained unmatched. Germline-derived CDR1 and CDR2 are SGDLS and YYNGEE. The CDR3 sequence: CASSATGEWNSPLHF. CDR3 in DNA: TGTGCCAGCAGCGCTACAGGGGAATGGAATTCACCCCTCCACTTT.

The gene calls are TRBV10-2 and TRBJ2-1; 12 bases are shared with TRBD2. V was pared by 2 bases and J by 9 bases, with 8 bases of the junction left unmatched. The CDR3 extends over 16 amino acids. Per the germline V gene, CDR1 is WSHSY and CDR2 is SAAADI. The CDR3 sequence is CASSEGLAGGVGEQFF. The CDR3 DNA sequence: TGCGCCAGCAGTGAGGGGCTAGCGGGAGGGGTGGGTGAGCAGTTCTTC.

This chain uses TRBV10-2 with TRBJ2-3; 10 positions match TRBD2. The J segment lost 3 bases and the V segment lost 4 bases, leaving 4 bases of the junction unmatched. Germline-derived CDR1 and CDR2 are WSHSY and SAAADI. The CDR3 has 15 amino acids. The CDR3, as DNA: TGCGCCAGCAGTGCATTAGCGGGAGGTACAGATACGCAGTATTTT. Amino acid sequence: CASSALAGGTDTQYF.

CDR3 sequence (DNA): TGTGCCAGCAGCCCAGGGACAGGCTCTGAAAAACTGTTTTTT. Translated: CASSPGTGSEKLFF. This chain joins TRBV7-9 and TRBJ1-4; 8 nucleotides align to TRBD1. The germline V gene encodes CDR1 SEHNR and CDR2 FQNEAQ (reference sequence). There are 14 residues in the CDR3. Trimming removed 5 bases from V and 7 bases from J; junction bases left unmatched: 6.

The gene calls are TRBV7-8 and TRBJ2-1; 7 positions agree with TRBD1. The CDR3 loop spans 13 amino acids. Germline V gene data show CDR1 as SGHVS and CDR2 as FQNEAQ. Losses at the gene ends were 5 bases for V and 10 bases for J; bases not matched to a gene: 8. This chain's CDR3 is CASSATGLWEQFF. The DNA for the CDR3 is TGTGCCAGCAGCGCGACAGGGCTTTGGGAGCAGTTCTTC.

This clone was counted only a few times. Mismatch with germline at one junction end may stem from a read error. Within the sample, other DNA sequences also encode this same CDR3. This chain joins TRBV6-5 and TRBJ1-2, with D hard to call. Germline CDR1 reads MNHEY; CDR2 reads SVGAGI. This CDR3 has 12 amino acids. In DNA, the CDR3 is TGTGCCAGCAGTGACTCCGCTTATGGCTACACCTTC. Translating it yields CASSDSAYGYTF.

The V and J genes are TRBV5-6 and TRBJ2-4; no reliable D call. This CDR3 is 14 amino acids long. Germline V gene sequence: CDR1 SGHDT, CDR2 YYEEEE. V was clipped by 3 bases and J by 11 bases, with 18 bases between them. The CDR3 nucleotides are TGTGCCAGCAGCTCAAGGGCCGGTGACTCGGTTCAGTACTTC. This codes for CASSSRAGDSVQYF. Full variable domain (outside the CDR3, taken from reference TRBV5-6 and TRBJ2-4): DAGVTQSPTHLIKTRGQQVTLRCSPKSGHDTVSWYQQALGQGPQFIFQYYEEEERQRGNFPDRFSGHQFPNYSSELNVNALLLGDSALYLCASSSRAGDSVQYFGAGTRLSVL.

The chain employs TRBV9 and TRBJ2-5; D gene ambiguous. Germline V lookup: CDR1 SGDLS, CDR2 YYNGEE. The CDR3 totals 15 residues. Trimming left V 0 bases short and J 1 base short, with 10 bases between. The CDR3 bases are TGTGCCAGCAGCGTAGATGGTAGCACCCAAGAGACCCAGTACTTC. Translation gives CASSVDGSTQETQYF.

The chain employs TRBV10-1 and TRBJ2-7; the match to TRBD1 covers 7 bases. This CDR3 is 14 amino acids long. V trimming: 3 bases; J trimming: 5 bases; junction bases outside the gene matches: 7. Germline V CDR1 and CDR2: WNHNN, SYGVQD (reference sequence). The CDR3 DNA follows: TGCGCCAGCAGTGAAGCCGGGACAGACGACGAGCAGTACTTC. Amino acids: CASSEAGTDDEQYF.

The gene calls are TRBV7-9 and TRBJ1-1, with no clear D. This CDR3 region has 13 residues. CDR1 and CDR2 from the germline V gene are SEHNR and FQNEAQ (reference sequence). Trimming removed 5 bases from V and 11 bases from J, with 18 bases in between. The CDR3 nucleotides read TGTGCCAGCAGCGGAAGCCCAACAGAGGTGGCTTTCTTT. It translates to CASSGSPTEVAFF.

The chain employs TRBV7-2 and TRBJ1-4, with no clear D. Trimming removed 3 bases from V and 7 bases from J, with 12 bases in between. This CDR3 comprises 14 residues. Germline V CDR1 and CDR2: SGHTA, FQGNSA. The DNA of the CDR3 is TGTGCCAGCAGCTTTTTAAACACGGCTGAAAAACTGTTTTTT. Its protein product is CASSFLNTAEKLFF.

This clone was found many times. The DNA of the CDR3 is TGTGCCAGCAGCTTCGCACAGGGCACTGAAGCTTTCTTT. As protein: CASSFAQGTEAFF. This chain uses TRBV5-4 with TRBJ1-1; possible D gene TRBD1, 6 bases. The length of the CDR3 is 13 residues. With 2 bases removed from V and 4 bases from J, the gap between germline ends came to 9 bases. Per germline, CDR1 SGHNT and CDR2 YYREEE (reference sequence).

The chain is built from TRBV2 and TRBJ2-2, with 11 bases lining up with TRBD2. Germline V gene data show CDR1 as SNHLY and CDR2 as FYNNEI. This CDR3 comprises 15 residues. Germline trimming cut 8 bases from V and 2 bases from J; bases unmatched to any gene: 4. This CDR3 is CASETSGINTGELFF. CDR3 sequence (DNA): TGTGCCAGCGAGACTAGCGGGATAAACACCGGGGAGCTGTTTTTT.